This TCR beta chain emerged from a study of OX40 agonist ivuxolimab in advanced cancers. Study context: Patients got intravenous ivuxolimab at 0.01 to 10 mg/kg every 2 weeks. Those enrolled were 80% to 85% male, with a mean age of 60 years and ages from about 20 to 90. Anti-PD-1, anti-PD-L1 or anti-CTLA-4 therapy given earlier was allowed, and 40% had some.

The V gene's germline CDR1 is KGHSH and CDR2 LQKENI. This CDR3 is built from 17 residues. V was trimmed by 1 base and J by 8 bases, leaving 23 bases between them. This clone was found a few times. The antigen is not known. Notes on the study in general: CD4+ and CD8+ blood T cells expanded clonally by week 6 at 0.1 to 3.0 mg/kg.

Produced via immunoSEQ multiplex PCR; TCRdb's table is partial and in-frame only. There are about 76,000 clones in the sample; over 75% occur only once, and about 3% lies in the top ten. The TCR sequence derives from an adult with an advanced solid tumor such as melanoma, head and neck, liver or kidney cancer. The specimen was CD4+ or CD8+ T cells sorted from blood, collected in a trial of the OX40 agonist ivuxolimab. The chain recombines TRBV18 with TRBJ1-2; D uncertain. In DNA form, the CDR3 reads TGTGCCAGCTCACCACTAGACCCTTCACAACGAACCCTCGGCTACACCTTC. Protein: CASSPLDPSQRTLGYTF.